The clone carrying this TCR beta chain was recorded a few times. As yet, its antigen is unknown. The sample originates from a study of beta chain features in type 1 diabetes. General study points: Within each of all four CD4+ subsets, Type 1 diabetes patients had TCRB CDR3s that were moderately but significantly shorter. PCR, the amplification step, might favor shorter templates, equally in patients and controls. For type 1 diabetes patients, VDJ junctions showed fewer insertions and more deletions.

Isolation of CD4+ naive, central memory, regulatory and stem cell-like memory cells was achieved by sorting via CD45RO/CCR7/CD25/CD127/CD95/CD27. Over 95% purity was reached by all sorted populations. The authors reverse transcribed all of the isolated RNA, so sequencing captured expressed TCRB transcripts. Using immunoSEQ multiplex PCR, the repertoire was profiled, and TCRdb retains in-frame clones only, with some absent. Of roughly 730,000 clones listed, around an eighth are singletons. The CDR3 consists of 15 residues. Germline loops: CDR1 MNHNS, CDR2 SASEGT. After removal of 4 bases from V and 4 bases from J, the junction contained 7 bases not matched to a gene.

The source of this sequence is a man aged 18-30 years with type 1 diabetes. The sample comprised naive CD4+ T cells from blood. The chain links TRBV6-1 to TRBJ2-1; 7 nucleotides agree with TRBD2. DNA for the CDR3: TGTGCCAGCAGTGTACGGGGGGAACAATACAATGAGCAGTTCTTC. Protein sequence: CASSVRGEQYNEQFF.